This T cell receptor beta chain is from a study of Ad26.COV2.S vaccination and SARS-CoV-2 variants (TCRdb year 2021). With regard to the full study: TCRbeta repertoire sequencing served as the tool for gauging how specific and how broad the SARS-CoV-2-reactive T cell receptors were following Ad26.COV2.S vaccination. The TCR-sequenced set comprised about 32 samples: some 20 Ad26.COV2.S vaccine recipients, 5 placebo recipients and 8 SARS-CoV-2 convalescent individuals. The research as a whole found: After vaccination, substantial breadth of spike-specific CD8+ and CD4+ T cell responses was reported. Vaccine and placebo recipients had comparable non-spike TCR breadth, which fits with the vaccine containing only spike. Spike-specific TCR breadth was higher in Ad26.COV2.S recipients than in placebo recipients (P = 0.0014). The authors noted that the TCR breadth and depth analyses may have underestimated total T cell responses.

The time point label on this specimen signifies: individuals recovered from natural SARS-CoV-2 infection. Between the V and J ends, shortened by 1 base and 2 bases respectively, the junction contains 7 bases. From the germline V gene, CDR1 is SGHAT and CDR2 is FQNNGV. From cysteine to phenylalanine, the CDR3 is 14 amino acids long. The CDR3 DNA has 42 bases and is translated from base 1. About this clone itself: Its antigen is not yet known. No much larger clonotype is one base removed from it; base qualities were not supplied.

The immunoSEQ Assay was the method used to sequence TCRbeta CDR3 regions. After extraction, genomic DNA underwent amplification by bias-controlled multiplex PCR, followed by high-throughput sequencing. Concerning the study's data processing: To quantify the absolute abundance of each unique TCRbeta CDR3 region, sequences were collapsed and filtered. Usable DNA was measured by amplifying reference genes present in all nucleated cells, and TCRbeta template counts were normalized to that usable DNA to estimate T cell fraction. Repertoire TCRs were annotated as SARS-CoV-2-specific when V gene, CDR3 amino acid sequence and J gene were exactly matched to a known reactive TCR set. The reference SARS-CoV-2 TCR set was derived from MIRA and filtered for enrichment in COVID-19-positive ImmuneCODE repertoires, a step that removed public or cross-reactive TCRs. Using the MIRA antigens, annotated TCRs were further analysed by specific ORF or by position within an ORF. Depth was the summed frequency of annotated unique rearrangements, while breadth was defined as annotated unique rearrangements over total unique productive rearrangements. Two-sided Wilcoxon rank-sum tests were used to compare TCR breadth between groups. TCRdb holds this immuneACCESS table with in-frame rearrangements only. Some clones are missing; in checked studies, unresolved V genes explain under half, and the rest has no known cause. V and J calls plus clone size are reproduced from that table; the DNA served to infer D and trimming. For this sample the table gives around 350,000 clones, of which about 90% were detected only once. 3.5% to 4.5% of the sample belongs to the ten largest clones.

Here the sequenced sample was peripheral blood, taken after recovery from COVID-19. Recombination joined TRBV11-2 with TRBJ2-3, with the D gene uncertain. The TCR originated in a human donor who had recovered from COVID-19. The CDR3 is CASSLGRSTDTQYF. At the DNA level, the sequence is TGTGCCAGCAGCTTAGGCAGGTCCACAGATACGCAGTATTTT.